This is a list of T cell receptor beta chains from one sample in a study of blood T cell repertoires in COVID-19. Only in-frame clones appear in the TCRdb table, and some are missing; sequencing was by immunoSEQ multiplex PCR. The table has about 100,000 clones, 85% to 90% seen once. Input material: peripheral blood. Receptor source: a human donor in a cohort sampled during active COVID-19. The CDR3 runs from the conserved cysteine through the conserved F or W. A D gene is named only where the DNA matches it firmly. Not all rows give a size; the values are once, few, many and, for expanded clones, a class.

size: NA
V: TRBV19
J: TRBJ2-7
D: NA
DNA: TGTGCCAGTAGTTCACAGGCCAACTCCTACGAGCAGTACTTC
CDR3: CASSSQANSYEQYF

size: NA
V: TRBV19
J: TRBJ2-1
D: TRBD1
DNA: TGTGCCAGTAGTCCATCGACAGGGAATGAGCAGTTCTTC
CDR3: CASSPSTGNEQFF

size: few
V: TRBV3-1/TRBV3-2
J: TRBJ2-7
D: TRBD2
DNA: TGTGCCAGCAGCCATCTCAGCGGGAGTTCCTACGAGCAGTACTTC
CDR3: CASSHLSGSSYEQYF

size: NA
V: TRBV7-9
J: TRBJ2-1
D: TRBD2
DNA: TGTGCCAGCAGCGCAATGACTAGCGGGGGATGGGAGGAGCAGTTCTTC
CDR3: CASSAMTSGGWEEQFF

size: NA
V: TRBV28
J: TRBJ2-7
D: TRBD1
DNA: TGTGCCAGCAGGCCGACAGGGGGCATCAACGAGCAGTACTTC
CDR3: CASRPTGGINEQYF

size: NA
V: TRBV24-1
J: TRBJ2-3
D: NA
DNA: TGTGCCACCAGTGATCCCCTGGGAAGGGGCCGCACAGATACGCAGTATTTT
CDR3: CATSDPLGRGRTDTQYF

size: NA
V: TRBV5-5
J: TRBJ2-3
D: TRBD1
DNA: TGTGCCAGTGAACAGGGGAACACAGATACGCAGTATTTT
CDR3: CASEQGNTDTQYF

size: NA
V: TRBV5-6
J: TRBJ1-6
D: NA
DNA: TGTGCCAGCAGCACATTTAAGACAGGCTCCTATAATTCACCCCTCCACTTT
CDR3: CASSTFKTGSYNSPLHF

size: NA
V: TRBV5-6
J: TRBJ2-4
D: NA
DNA: TGTGCCAGCAGCTTTCGAAACATTCAGTACTTC
CDR3: CASSFRNIQYF

size: once
V: TRBV6-1
J: TRBJ2-5
D: TRBD2
DNA: TGTGCCAGCAGTGAGCCCGAGCGGGAGGGGCAGGAGACCCAGTACTTC
CDR3: CASSEPEREGQETQYF

size: NA
V: TRBV4-2
J: TRBJ2-4
D: NA
DNA: TGTGCCAGCAGCCCCCATCTCCGGGGGGCAACTGGGAAAAACATTCAGTACTTC
CDR3: CASSPHLRGATGKNIQYF

size: NA
V: TRBV11-1
J: TRBJ1-1
D: TRBD1
DNA: TGTGCCAGCAGCGGGGGACAGGGTCGCACTGAAGCTTTCTTT
CDR3: CASSGGQGRTEAFF

size: NA
V: TRBV11-3
J: TRBJ2-3
D: NA
DNA: TGTGCCAGCAGCTTAGGTTCCGCTGGCAGCACAGATACGCAGTATTTT
CDR3: CASSLGSAGSTDTQYF

size: once
V: TRBV18
J: TRBJ2-1
D: TRBD2
DNA: TGTGCCAGCTCACCGGCGGGAGGGCCGAATGAGCAGTTCTTC
CDR3: CASSPAGGPNEQFF

size: NA
V: TRBV5-1
J: TRBJ2-3
D: TRBD2
DNA: TGCGCCAGCAGCTTGGTCTTAGCGGGAGGGCCCGGCACAGATACGCAGTATTTT
CDR3: CASSLVLAGGPGTDTQYF

size: NA
V: TRBV19
J: TRBJ1-2
D: NA
DNA: TGTGCCTCCATGGGAGTCGACACGGTCTATGGCTACACCTTC
CDR3: CASMGVDTVYGYTF

size: NA
V: TRBV6-5
J: TRBJ1-1
D: NA
DNA: TGTGCCAACAGGGAGAGAACTGAAGCTTTCTTT
CDR3: CANRERTEAFF